What follows is one T cell receptor beta chain and its context. This record comes from a study of blood T cell repertoires in COVID-19. Study-level information: T cells, B-cell-depleted T cells, or PBMCs provided the cDNA or gDNA that served as material.

The J segment lost 3 bases and the V segment lost 3 bases, leaving 4 bases of the junction unmatched. CDR1 is SGHRS, CDR2 YFSETQ, per germline. There are 16 residues in the CDR3. Profiling relied on immunoSEQ multiplex PCR, and the TCRdb table lists in-frame clones only, not all of them. The data hold some 150,000 clones, with 87% observed a single time. Sequencing used peripheral blood. The rearrangement joins TRBV5-1 to TRBJ2-2, with 11 positions matching TRBD2. This receptor was identified in a woman aged 50 to 60 with acute or convalescent COVID-19. CDR3: CASSWGLAAHTGELFF. CDR3 bases: TGCGCCAGCAGCTGGGGACTAGCGGCTCACACCGGGGAGCTGTTTTTT.